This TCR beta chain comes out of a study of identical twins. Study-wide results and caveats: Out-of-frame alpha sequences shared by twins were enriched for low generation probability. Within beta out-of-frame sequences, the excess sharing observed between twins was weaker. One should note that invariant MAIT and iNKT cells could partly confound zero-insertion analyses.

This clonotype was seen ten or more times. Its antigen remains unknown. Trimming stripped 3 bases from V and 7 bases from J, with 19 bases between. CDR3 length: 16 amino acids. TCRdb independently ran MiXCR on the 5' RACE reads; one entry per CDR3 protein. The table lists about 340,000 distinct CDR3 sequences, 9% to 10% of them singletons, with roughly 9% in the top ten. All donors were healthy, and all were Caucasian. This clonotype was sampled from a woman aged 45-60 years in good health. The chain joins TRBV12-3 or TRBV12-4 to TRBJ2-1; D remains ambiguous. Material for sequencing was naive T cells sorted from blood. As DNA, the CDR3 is TGTGCCAGCAGTTTCCCCCCAAAGGGAAGAAGAAATGAGCAGTTCTTC. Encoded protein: CASSFPPKGRRNEQFF.